This TCR beta chain was found in a study of CD8+ T cells in alopecia areata. As for the study in general: Dosing with tofacitinib proceeded for 6 to 18 months, followed by 6 months off drug.

Treatment indicated: oral pan-JAK inhibitor, 5-10 mg twice daily. In alopecia areata patients, both lesional scalp punch biopsies and peripheral blood were collected. General study findings and limits: Lesional scalp exceeded normal scalp in clonality, especially in alopecia totalis/universalis. Scalp specimens additionally yield sequences from normal skin's resident alphabeta T cells.

On this clone itself: Its antigen is unidentified. Compared with germline, one end of the junction differs, possibly owing to a read error.

RNA was extracted and reverse transcribed into cDNA as the sequencing template. Clones were read by immunoSEQ multiplex PCR, and TCRdb kept only the in-frame ones, dropping some. The sample has roughly 180,000 clones; around 51% are singletons. This CDR3 comprises 12 residues. The germline gives CDR1 SNHLY, CDR2 FYNNEI. The chain couples TRBV2 to TRBJ2-5; 8 bases match TRBD1. The sequenced sample was CD8+ T cells sorted from blood, obtained around week 54, from a patient treated with tofacitinib. The clonotype was recovered from a human donor with alopecia areata. The CDR3 bases are TGTGCCGGCAGGGGGCCTAAAGAGACCCAGTACTTC. Protein: CAGRGPKETQYF. Full variable domain (missing parts from reference TRBV2 and TRBJ2-5): EPEVTQTPSHQVTQMGQEVILRCVPISNHLYFYWYRQILGQKVEFLVSFYNNEISEKSEIFDDQFSVERPDGSNFTLKIRSTKLEDSAMYFCAGRGPKETQYFGPGTRLLVL.